The 25 T cell receptor beta chains below come from one sample, sequenced in a study of tumor-infiltrating lymphocytes in oesophageal squamous cell carcinoma. TCRdb processed the PCR reads anew with MiXCR; each CDR3 protein has one entry. The data contain fewer than 15,000 distinct CDR3 sequences, under 60% of them seen just once; the ten biggest clones take up 9.5% to 13%. Sequencing input: blood. Source of these receptors: a female donor with esophageal squamous cell carcinoma.

This clonotype was observed many times. This chain links TRBV2 with TRBJ1-2; 8 bases map to TRBD1. The germline CDR1 and CDR2 sequences are SNHLY and FYNNEI. This CDR3 contains 13 residues. Trimming cost V 4 bases and J 2 bases; bases outside gene matches: 0. The CDR3 loop is CASSGQGNYGYTF. The CDR3 DNA sequence: TGTGCCAGCAGTGGACAGGGGAACTATGGCTACACCTTC.

The chain employs TRBV2 and TRBJ2-3; D gene ambiguous. The CDR3 sequence is 12 residues long. Trimming cost V 8 bases and J 2 bases, with 8 bases left between them. Germline V gene sequence: CDR1 SNHLY, CDR2 FYNNEI. The CDR3 DNA follows: TGTGCCAGCTCGCAGGACACAGATACGCAGTATTTT. It specifies CASSQDTDTQYF.

This clonotype was recorded only once. This chain joins TRBV7-3 and TRBJ2-3, with 7 bases that match TRBD2. From germline, CDR1 is SGHTA and CDR2 FQGTGA. V shed 5 bases, J shed 6 bases, and the junction held 8 bases outside the gene matches. This CDR3 has 14 amino acids. The DNA of the CDR3 is TGTGCCAGCAGCCCAGCGGGACCGGGGGATACGCAGTATTTT. This sequence encodes CASSPAGPGDTQYF.

The table lists this clonotype with many counts. The chain is built from TRBV7-3 and TRBJ2-3; no definite D call. The CDR3 runs 12 residues. From germline, CDR1 is SGHTA and CDR2 FQGTGA. V shed 1 base and J shed 6 bases, with 5 bases lying between them. DNA for the CDR3: TGTGCCAGCAGCTTAAACGGGGATACGCAGTATTTT. Residues: CASSLNGDTQYF.

The chain uses TRBV10-3 and TRBJ2-2, with D possibly matching TRBD1 (6 bases). This CDR3 has 15 amino acids. Per germline, CDR1 ENHRY and CDR2 SYGVKD. V was cut by 8 bases and J by 3 bases, with 16 bases left in between. CDR3 coding DNA: TGTGCCATCTCAGGGGTATCCTCGTACACCGGGGAGCTGTTTTTT. It codes for CAISGVSSYTGELFF.

V usage is TRBV7-3 and J usage is TRBJ2-3; D is uncertain. TRBJ2-7 explains the end of the DNA better; the J call may be wrong. Germline V gene data show CDR1 as SGHTA and CDR2 as FQGTGA. CDR3 size: 13 residues. For the CDR3, the DNA is TGTGCCAGCAGCTTAACGGATGAGTACGAGCAGTACTTC. This encodes CASSLTDEYEQYF.

This clonotype was picked up many times. The CDR3 sequence is CASSIDGQGRTEAFF. CDR3 nucleotides: TGTGCCAGTAGTATAGACGGACAGGGTAGGACTGAAGCTTTCTTT. V is TRBV19 and J is TRBJ1-1; TRBD1 agrees at 8 bases. Germline CDR1 and CDR2: LNHDA and SQIVND (reference sequence). The CDR3 sequence is 15 residues long. V lost 0 bases, J lost 5 bases, and 5 bases stayed unmatched.

This clonotype was found a few times. The CDR3 nucleotides read TGTGCCAGCTCCACTAGCGGGGTTTACAATGAGCAGTTCTTC. It codes for CASSTSGVYNEQFF. J is TRBJ2-1 and V is TRBV7-6; 10 bases fit TRBD2. This CDR3 has 14 residues. CDR1 is SGHVS, CDR2 FNYEAQ, per germline. With 8 bases clipped from V and 4 bases from J, the junction kept 5 bases outside the gene matches.

Notes on this clonotype: This is likely a read error, given that the CDR3 carries no conserved phenylalanine or tryptophan at its end. The DNA is omitted, as the CDR3 cannot be located on it reliably, and the CDR3 follows TCRdb's listing. The chain uses TRBV12-3 or TRBV12-4 and TRBJ2-7. The CDR3 spans 13 amino acids, including both terminal residues. This CDR3 reads CASSKNYGYTFGS.

This chain links TRBV27 with TRBJ2-4; D remains unclear. The better agreement between TRBJ1-2 and the DNA end casts doubt on the J call. Per the germline V gene, CDR1 is MNHEY and CDR2 is SMNVEV (reference sequence). The CDR3 has 14 residues. In DNA form, the CDR3 reads TGTGCCAGCAGTTTAAATTCCGGCTGGAGTGGCTACACCTTC. Its protein product is CASSLNSGWSGYTF.

The chain couples TRBV7-6 to TRBJ2-1; D remains unclear. TRBJ1-2 explains the end of the DNA better; the J call may be wrong. The CDR3 has 13 amino acids. The V gene's germline CDR1 is SGHVS and CDR2 FNYEAQ. CDR3 nucleotide sequence: TGTGCCAGCAGCTTAGTCGCGGGAGATGGCTACACCTTC. It specifies CASSLVAGDGYTF.

As to this clonotype: In this CDR3 the conserved last residue, phenylalanine or tryptophan, is missing, so a read error is likely. The limits of the CDR3 on the DNA are not certain, so only TCRdb's listed CDR3 is given. J is TRBJ2-1 and V is TRBV7-2; the table's D call of TRBD1 was not tested on the DNA. 17 amino acids form the CDR3, both terminal residues included. CDR1 and CDR2 from the germline V gene are SGHTA and FQGNSA. CDR3 in amino acids: CASSLAGQGLSPLHFGN.

The rearrangement joins TRBV28 to TRBJ1-2; 7 bases line up with TRBD2. The DNA end lines up better with TRBJ2-7; the J call may be wrong. There are 14 residues in the CDR3. Germline V lookup: CDR1 MDHEN, CDR2 SYDVKM. The chain's CDR3 is CASRPGLRLHEQYF. For the CDR3, the DNA is TGTGCCAGCAGGCCGGGACTAAGGTTGCACGAGCAGTACTTC.

The genes are TRBV24-1 and TRBJ2-1; the D gene is possibly TRBD1 (6 bases). The V end lost 9 bases, the J end lost 0 bases, and 17 bases lay between the germline ends. The germline V gene encodes CDR1 KGHDR and CDR2 SFDVKD. The CDR3 is made up of 16 amino acids. CDR3 bases: TGTGCCACCCAGGGGAGCCGCCCAAGCTCCTACAATGAGCAGTTCTTC. It specifies CATQGSRPSSYNEQFF.

The chain is built from TRBV7-2 and TRBJ2-1, with a tentative D call TRBD2 (6 bases). The J call is doubtful: the DNA matches TRBJ2-7 better. From germline, CDR1 is SGHTA and CDR2 FQGNSA. The CDR3 extends over 14 amino acids. This chain's CDR3 is CASSLGGGTYEQYF. The CDR3 nucleotides read TGTGCCAGCAGCTTAGGGGGAGGTACCTACGAGCAGTACTTC.

This clonotype is deemed medium-sized. The rearrangement joins TRBV10-3 to TRBJ1-1, with D perhaps TRBD1 (5 bases). Germline V gives CDR1 ENHRY, CDR2 SYGVKD. V was trimmed by 3 bases and J by 4 bases, leaving 15 bases between them. The CDR3 length is 15 residues. The chain's CDR3 is CAISDPNRRGTEAFF. In nucleotides, the CDR3 is TGTGCCATCAGTGACCCCAACAGGAGGGGCACTGAAGCTTTCTTT.

The rearrangement joins TRBV11-2 to TRBJ2-6; D call uncertain. CDR3 size: 17 residues. CDR1 and CDR2 (germline): SGHAT, FQNNGV. V shed 4 bases and J shed 0 bases, with 13 bases lying between them. The CDR3 DNA reads TGTGCCAGCAGCTCGTACCGACTGAGCTCTGGGGCCAACGTCCTGACTTTC. Its translation: CASSSYRLSSGANVLTF.

The chain carries TRBV7-7 and TRBJ2-1, with D tentatively TRBD2 (6 bases). The J call may be wrong; the DNA end is better matched by TRBJ2-7. The germline gives CDR1 SSHAT, CDR2 FNYEAQ (reference sequence). There are 18 residues in the CDR3. As DNA, the CDR3 is TGTGCCAGCAGCCTACGAGGTGGTCGGGAGTACCAAAACTACGAGCAGTACTTC. Residues: CASSLRGGREYQNYEQYF.

This chain uses TRBV3-1 with TRBJ2-1, with D perhaps TRBD2 (6 bases). Trimming took 1 base from V and 8 from J, leaving 12 bases between them. In germline, CDR1 is LGHDT, CDR2 YNNKEL (reference sequence). The CDR3 totals 14 residues. The CDR3 sequence: CASSQGLRGDEQFF. The DNA of the CDR3 is TGTGCCAGCAGCCAAGGCCTGCGCGGGGATGAGCAGTTCTTC.

The V and J genes are TRBV12-3 or TRBV12-4 and TRBJ2-3, with a tentative D call TRBD2 (6 bases). V was shortened by 4 bases and J by 1 base, with 12 bases between the two germline ends. The CDR3 totals 15 residues. In DNA form, the CDR3 reads TGTGCCAGCAGTTGGGGGACTGCAGGCACAGATACGCAGTATTTT. Translating gives CASSWGTAGTDTQYF.

This clonotype was picked up many times. The chain couples TRBV4-1 to TRBJ1-2; D is undetermined. Trimming cost V 1 base and J 8 bases, with 17 bases left between them. There are 15 residues in the CDR3. From germline, CDR1 is MGHRA and CDR2 YSYEKL. The CDR3 DNA sequence: TGCGCCAGCAGCCAAGCGGCAGGATCGAGCCCCGGCTACACCTTC. Translation: CASSQAAGSSPGYTF.

Concerning this clonotype: No conserved phenylalanine or tryptophan ends this CDR3, so it is likely a read error. Because the CDR3's place on the DNA is in doubt, the DNA is left out and the CDR3 is given as listed by TCRdb. This rearrangement joins TRBV7-3 to TRBJ2-6; no check of the table's D call, TRBD1, against the DNA was made. Germline loops: CDR1 SGHTA, CDR2 FQGTGA. The CDR3 has 8 amino acids, counting both end residues. CDR3 loop: CASSLMGQ.

This clonotype is judged medium-sized (0.01 to 0.1%). This chain links TRBV11-1 with TRBJ2-3; D ambiguous. V lost 5 bases, J lost 3 bases, and 15 bases lay in between. The CDR3 has 15 amino acids. Per germline, CDR1 SGHAT and CDR2 FQDESV (reference sequence). The CDR3 region has the DNA TGTGCCAGCAGCCCCCGGTCGACCGGGACAGATACGCAGTATTTT. It specifies CASSPRSTGTDTQYF.

This clonotype has at least ten counts. CDR3 in amino acids: CASSRTWNEKLFF. As DNA, the CDR3 is TGTGCCAGCAGTCGGACATGGAATGAAAAACTGTTTTTT. This chain links TRBV6-1 with TRBJ1-4; a possible D gene is TRBD1 (5 bases). CDR1 is MNHNS, CDR2 SASEGT, per germline. There are 13 residues in the CDR3. V shed 5 bases and J shed 5 bases, with 9 bases lying between them.

Judged by abundance, this clonotype is medium-sized (0.01 to 0.1%). The chain combines TRBV2 with TRBJ2-5; 7 bases map to TRBD1. Germline V CDR1 and CDR2: SNHLY, FYNNEI. This CDR3 comprises 14 residues. V gave up 2 bases and J gave up 1 base; unmatched junction bases: 1. CDR3 in amino acids: CASSEQGVQETQYF. The CDR3 region has the DNA TGTGCCAGCAGTGAACAGGGGGTCCAAGAGACCCAGTACTTC.